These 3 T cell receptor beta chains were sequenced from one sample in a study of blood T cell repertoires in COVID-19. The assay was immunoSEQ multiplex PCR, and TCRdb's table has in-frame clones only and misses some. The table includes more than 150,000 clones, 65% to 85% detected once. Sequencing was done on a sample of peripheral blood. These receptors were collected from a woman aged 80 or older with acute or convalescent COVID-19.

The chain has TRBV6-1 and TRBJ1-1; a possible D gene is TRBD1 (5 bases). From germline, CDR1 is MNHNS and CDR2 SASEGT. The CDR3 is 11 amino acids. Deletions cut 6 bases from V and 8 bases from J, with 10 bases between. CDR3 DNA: TGTGCCAGCAGGCGGACATACGAAGCTTTCTTT. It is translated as CASRRTYEAFF.

The CDR3 protein is CASSSNRNSPLHF. CDR3 bases: TGTGCCAGCTCATCCAACAGGAATTCACCCCTCCACTTT. V is TRBV18 and J is TRBJ1-6; possible D gene TRBD1, 5 bases. With 5 bases removed from V and 7 bases from J, the gap between germline ends came to 9 bases. Germline CDR1 reads KGHSH; CDR2 reads LQKENI. CDR3 length: 13 residues.

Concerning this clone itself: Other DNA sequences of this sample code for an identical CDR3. The CDR3: CASRQGYGYTF. For the CDR3, the DNA is TGTGCCAGTCGACAGGGGTATGGCTACACCTTC. The chain employs TRBV6-5 and TRBJ1-2; 8 nucleotides align to TRBD1. V was pared by 9 bases and J by 5 bases, with 2 bases of the junction left unmatched. Looked up from germline, CDR1 is MNHEY and CDR2 is SVGAGI. This CDR3 has 11 residues.